This T cell receptor (beta chain) was recovered during a study of blood T cell repertoires in COVID-19. Study context: T cells, B-cell-depleted T cells, or PBMCs supplied cDNA or gDNA.

Clones were sequenced by immunoSEQ multiplex PCR, and TCRdb holds only the in-frame ones, with some missing. The sample has roughly 100,000 clones, 84% seen once. The receptor was derived from a human donor in a cohort sampled during active COVID-19. Material for sequencing was peripheral blood.

The CDR3 DNA reads as TGCAGCGTTGTCGCAGGGGCCGATGAAGCTTTCTTT. Its protein product is CSVVAGADEAFF. The rearrangement uses TRBV29-1 and TRBJ1-1, with D tentatively TRBD1 (6 bases). Between the trimmed V and J ends, which lost 4 bases and 7 bases, there was a span of 13 bases. The CDR3 totals 12 residues. Germline values: CDR1 SQVTM, CDR2 ANQGSEA.